These T cell receptor beta chains were read from a single sample in a study of blood T cells in healthy people across ages. Using its own MiXCR run on the 5' RACE reads, TCRdb lists one record per CDR3 protein. The sample holds over 600,000 distinct CDR3 sequences, 40% to 45% seen once. Sequences were obtained from blood. The receptors stem from a man older than 75 in good health. The CDR3 runs from the conserved cysteine through the conserved F or W. Fields, in order: J gene, V gene, D gene, clone size, CDR3 protein, CDR3 DNA. D genes are given only for firm matches. Rows may omit the clone size; those that give it use once, few, many or a size class.

j_gene: TRBJ2-5
v_gene: TRBV12-3/TRBV12-4
d_gene: -
abundance: -
CDR3aa: CASSADNLGETQYF
CDR3nt: TGTGCCAGCAGCGCTGATAACTTGGGAGAGACCCAGTACTTC

j_gene: TRBJ2-5
v_gene: TRBV6-5
d_gene: -
abundance: -
CDR3aa: CASSYGPGIWETQYF
CDR3nt: TGTGCCAGCAGTTATGGCCCAGGGATTTGGGAGACCCAGTACTTC

j_gene: TRBJ2-1
v_gene: TRBV6-1
d_gene: -
abundance: -
CDR3aa: CASSTLTNNEQFF
CDR3nt: TGTGCCAGCAGTACCCTGACCAACAATGAGCAGTTCTTC

j_gene: TRBJ2-7
v_gene: TRBV12-3/TRBV12-4
d_gene: -
abundance: many
CDR3aa: CASSTGSSYEQYF
CDR3nt: TGTGCCAGCAGTACTGGAAGCTCCTACGAGCAGTACTTC

j_gene: TRBJ2-1
v_gene: TRBV7-2
d_gene: -
abundance: few
CDR3aa: CASSLGSGATHNEQFF
CDR3nt: TGTGCCAGCAGCTTAGGATCAGGGGCCACCCACAATGAGCAGTTCTTC

j_gene: TRBJ2-1
v_gene: TRBV7-2
d_gene: -
abundance: many
CDR3aa: CASSLQRAEYNEQFF
CDR3nt: TGTGCCAGCAGCTTACAACGAGCCGAATACAATGAGCAGTTCTTC

j_gene: TRBJ2-7
v_gene: TRBV2
d_gene: TRBD2
abundance: -
CDR3aa: CASSESSGGHYEQYF
CDR3nt: TGTGCCAGCAGTGAGAGCAGCGGGGGACACTACGAGCAGTACTTC

j_gene: TRBJ2-7
v_gene: TRBV20-1
d_gene: TRBD1
abundance: -
CDR3aa: CSAREARQGLHEQYF
CDR3nt: TGCAGTGCTAGAGAGGCGAGACAGGGTCTCCACGAGCAGTACTTC

j_gene: TRBJ2-5
v_gene: TRBV9
d_gene: -
abundance: few
CDR3aa: CASSVGGRGQETQYF
CDR3nt: TGTGCCAGCAGCGTAGGGGGGAGAGGCCAAGAGACCCAGTACTTC

j_gene: TRBJ2-1
v_gene: TRBV5-6
d_gene: -
abundance: few
CDR3aa: CASSGGRDGVRDYNEQFF
CDR3nt: TGTGCCAGCAGCGGGGGCAGGGACGGGGTACGGGACTACAATGAGCAGTTCTTC

j_gene: TRBJ1-4
v_gene: TRBV6-6
d_gene: TRBD1
abundance: few
CDR3aa: CASSYPGQANEKLFF
CDR3nt: TGTGCCAGCAGTTACCCGGGACAGGCTAATGAAAAACTGTTTTTT

j_gene: TRBJ2-1
v_gene: TRBV10-3
d_gene: TRBD2
abundance: -
CDR3aa: CAISDGTSMKNEQFF
CDR3nt: TGTGCCATCAGTGATGGGACTAGTATGAAGAATGAGCAGTTCTTC

j_gene: TRBJ2-3
v_gene: TRBV6-1
d_gene: TRBD2
abundance: -
CDR3aa: CASSDMTSGTADTQYF
CDR3nt: TGTGCCAGCAGTGACATGACTAGCGGGACCGCAGATACGCAGTATTTT

j_gene: TRBJ1-1
v_gene: TRBV7-2
d_gene: -
abundance: few
CDR3aa: CASSYGGARRNTEAFF
CDR3nt: TGTGCCAGCAGCTACGGGGGGGCAAGGAGGAACACTGAAGCTTTCTTT

j_gene: TRBJ2-5
v_gene: TRBV30
d_gene: -
abundance: -
CDR3aa: CAWSGRVGSGTQYF
CDR3nt: TGTGCCTGGAGTGGAAGGGTGGGCTCGGGGACCCAGTACTTC

j_gene: TRBJ2-1
v_gene: TRBV6-2/TRBV6-3
d_gene: TRBD1
abundance: -
CDR3aa: CASSYPAGGVWNEQFF
CDR3nt: TGTGCCAGCAGTTACCCCGCAGGGGGCGTTTGGAATGAGCAGTTCTTC

j_gene: TRBJ1-2
v_gene: TRBV5-4
d_gene: -
abundance: -
CDR3aa: CASSPKTRAYGYTF
CDR3nt: TGTGCCAGCAGCCCGAAAACCAGGGCCTATGGTTACACCTTC

j_gene: TRBJ2-2
v_gene: TRBV3-1
d_gene: -
abundance: once
CDR3aa: CASSQDPRWELFF
CDR3nt: TGTGCCAGCAGCCAAGACCCCAGGTGGGAGCTGTTTTTT

j_gene: TRBJ2-1
v_gene: TRBV6-5
d_gene: -
abundance: -
CDR3aa: CASKVQLANEQFF
CDR3nt: TGTGCCAGCAAGGTGCAGCTCGCCAATGAGCAGTTCTTC

j_gene: TRBJ1-2
v_gene: TRBV20-1
d_gene: -
abundance: -
CDR3aa: CSARVNREDGYTF
CDR3nt: TGCAGTGCTAGAGTTAACAGGGAGGATGGCTACACCTTC

j_gene: TRBJ2-3
v_gene: TRBV20-1
d_gene: -
abundance: -
CDR3aa: CSAPADSGGTQYF
CDR3nt: TGCAGTGCTCCGGCGGACAGTGGGGGTACGCAGTATTTT

j_gene: TRBJ2-5
v_gene: TRBV4-2
d_gene: TRBD2
abundance: few
CDR3aa: CASSQELAGDETQYF
CDR3nt: TGTGCCAGCAGCCAAGAGCTAGCGGGAGATGAGACCCAGTACTTC

j_gene: TRBJ2-3
v_gene: TRBV3-1
d_gene: -
abundance: many
CDR3aa: CASSDEGLTNTDTQYF
CDR3nt: TGTGCCAGCAGCGACGAAGGACTAACCAACACAGATACGCAGTATTTT

j_gene: TRBJ2-3
v_gene: TRBV4-3
d_gene: -
abundance: few
CDR3aa: CASSQDTAGLDTQYF
CDR3nt: TGCGCCAGCAGCCAAGATACGGCGGGATTAGATACGCAGTATTTT

j_gene: TRBJ2-3
v_gene: TRBV29-1
d_gene: -
abundance: few
CDR3aa: CSVERPSNTDTQYF
CDR3nt: TGCAGCGTTGAGCGGCCTTCCAACACAGATACGCAGTATTTT

j_gene: TRBJ1-2
v_gene: TRBV7-2
d_gene: -
abundance: few
CDR3aa: CASTLGRDKGGYTF
CDR3nt: TGTGCCAGCACCTTGGGGAGGGACAAGGGTGGCTACACCTTC

j_gene: TRBJ2-5
v_gene: TRBV2
d_gene: -
abundance: many
CDR3aa: CASNPSRAPQETQYF
CDR3nt: TGTGCCAGCAACCCCTCCAGGGCACCCCAAGAGACCCAGTACTTC

j_gene: TRBJ2-5
v_gene: TRBV7-9
d_gene: -
abundance: -
CDR3aa: CASSFHDVGLGGTQYF
CDR3nt: TGTGCCAGCAGCTTCCACGACGTGGGACTTGGGGGGACCCAGTACTTC

j_gene: TRBJ2-3
v_gene: TRBV4-3
d_gene: -
abundance: many
CDR3aa: CASSQSGTSTDTQYF
CDR3nt: TGCGCCAGCAGCCAAAGCGGTACTAGCACAGATACGCAGTATTTT

j_gene: TRBJ2-3
v_gene: TRBV4-2
d_gene: -
abundance: -
CDR3aa: CASSQPLSTDTQYF
CDR3nt: TGTGCCAGCAGCCAACCCCTTAGCACAGATACGCAGTATTTT

j_gene: TRBJ2-3
v_gene: TRBV13
d_gene: TRBD2
abundance: few
CDR3aa: CASSPGTSGVIDTQYF
CDR3nt: TGTGCCAGCAGCCCCGGGACTAGCGGGGTAATAGATACGCAGTATTTT

j_gene: TRBJ2-6
v_gene: TRBV18
d_gene: TRBD1
abundance: -
CDR3aa: CASSLAKTPGTDNSGANVLTF
CDR3nt: TGTGCCAGCTCACTAGCTAAGACCCCCGGGACAGACAACTCTGGGGCCAACGTCCTGACTTTC

j_gene: TRBJ2-5
v_gene: TRBV18
d_gene: -
abundance: -
CDR3aa: CASSPEGLIQETQYF
CDR3nt: TGTGCCAGCTCACCAGAGGGACTGATCCAAGAGACCCAGTACTTC

j_gene: TRBJ1-1
v_gene: TRBV15
d_gene: TRBD1
abundance: -
CDR3aa: CATGRGSNRGNTEAFF
CDR3nt: TGTGCCACCGGCAGAGGGTCTAACAGGGGCAACACTGAAGCTTTTTTT

j_gene: TRBJ2-3
v_gene: TRBV11-3
d_gene: -
abundance: many
CDR3aa: CASSFAPLDTQYF
CDR3nt: TGTGCCAGCAGCTTCGCCCCGTTAGATACGCAGTATTTT

j_gene: TRBJ2-3
v_gene: TRBV20-1
d_gene: -
abundance: -
CDR3aa: CSGVSGTDTQYF
CDR3nt: TGCAGTGGAGTCTCTGGCACAGATACGCAGTATTTT

j_gene: TRBJ2-1
v_gene: TRBV12-3/TRBV12-4
d_gene: TRBD2
abundance: few
CDR3aa: CASSFSSGLAVSNEQFF
CDR3nt: TGTGCCAGCAGTTTTTCATCGGGTCTAGCGGTGAGCAATGAGCAGTTCTTC

j_gene: TRBJ1-2
v_gene: TRBV6-5
d_gene: TRBD1
abundance: -
CDR3aa: CAGSYSGQGVGYTF
CDR3nt: TGTGCCGGCAGTTACTCAGGACAGGGGGTGGGCTACACCTTC

j_gene: TRBJ2-2
v_gene: TRBV7-7
d_gene: -
abundance: -
CDR3aa: CASNLELLAGELFF
CDR3nt: TGTGCTAGCAACTTAGAGTTGTTGGCCGGGGAGCTGTTTTTT

j_gene: TRBJ2-7
v_gene: TRBV11-2
d_gene: TRBD1
abundance: -
CDR3aa: CASSKGTGAGLNEQYF
CDR3nt: TGTGCCAGCAGCAAAGGGACAGGGGCGGGATTGAATGAGCAGTACTTC

j_gene: TRBJ2-3
v_gene: TRBV7-8
d_gene: -
abundance: few
CDR3aa: CASRLGFADTQYF
CDR3nt: TGTGCCAGCAGATTAGGGTTTGCAGATACGCAGTATTTT

j_gene: TRBJ2-7
v_gene: TRBV7-2
d_gene: -
abundance: few
CDR3aa: CASSQQTGRYEQYF
CDR3nt: TGTGCCAGCAGCCAACAAACAGGGCGGTACGAGCAGTACTTC

j_gene: TRBJ2-3
v_gene: TRBV25-1
d_gene: -
abundance: -
CDR3aa: CASTEYGNTDTQYF
CDR3nt: TGTGCCAGCACCGAATACGGCAACACAGATACGCAGTATTTT

j_gene: TRBJ2-3
v_gene: TRBV20-1
d_gene: TRBD2
abundance: -
CDR3aa: CSARRPGTSRSDTQYF
CDR3nt: TGCAGTGCTAGACGTCCCGGGACTAGCCGGAGTGATACGCAGTATTTT

j_gene: TRBJ1-1
v_gene: TRBV9
d_gene: -
abundance: -
CDR3aa: CASSVEDSMNTEAFF
CDR3nt: TGTGCCAGCAGCGTAGAGGACAGCATGAACACTGAAGCTTTCTTT

j_gene: TRBJ1-1
v_gene: TRBV12-3/TRBV12-4
d_gene: -
abundance: -
CDR3aa: CASRANGGEAFF
CDR3nt: TGTGCCAGCAGGGCGAACGGAGGGGAGGCTTTCTTT

j_gene: TRBJ2-1
v_gene: TRBV7-2
d_gene: TRBD1
abundance: few
CDR3aa: CASSLALVGTAYNEQFF
CDR3nt: TGTGCCAGCAGCTTAGCGCTTGTCGGGACAGCCTACAATGAGCAGTTCTTC

j_gene: TRBJ2-7
v_gene: TRBV3-1
d_gene: TRBD2
abundance: -
CDR3aa: CASSQVLAGVYEQYF
CDR3nt: TGTGCCAGCAGCCAAGTACTAGCGGGGGTGTACGAGCAGTACTTC